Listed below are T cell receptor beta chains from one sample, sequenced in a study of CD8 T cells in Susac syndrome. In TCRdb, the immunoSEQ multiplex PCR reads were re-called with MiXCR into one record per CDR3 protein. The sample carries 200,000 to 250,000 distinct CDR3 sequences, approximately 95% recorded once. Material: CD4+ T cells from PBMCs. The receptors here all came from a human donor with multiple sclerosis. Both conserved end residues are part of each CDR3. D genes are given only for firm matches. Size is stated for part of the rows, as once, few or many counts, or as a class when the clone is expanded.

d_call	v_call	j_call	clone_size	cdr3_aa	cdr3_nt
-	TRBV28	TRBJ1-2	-	CASSLLPGGEAGYGYTF	TGTGCCAGCAGTCTACTGCCAGGAGGGGAGGCGGGCTATGGCTACACCTTC
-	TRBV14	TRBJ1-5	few	CASSQSGGNQPQHF	TGTGCCAGCAGCCAATCGGGCGGCAATCAGCCCCAGCATTTT
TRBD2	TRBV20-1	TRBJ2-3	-	CSAMTSGSLTDTQYF	TGCAGTGCTATGACTAGCGGGAGCCTCACGGATACGCAGTATTTT
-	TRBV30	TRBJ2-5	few	CAWGQETQYF	TGTGCCTGGGGGCAAGAGACCCAGTACTTC
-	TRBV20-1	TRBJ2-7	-	CSARGSGRLSYEQYF	TGCAGTGCTAGAGGGTCGGGCAGACTCTCCTACGAGCAGTACTTC
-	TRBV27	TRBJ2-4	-	CASSPLLGAKNIQYF	TGTGCCAGCAGCCCACTACTAGGGGCCAAAAACATTCAGTACTTC
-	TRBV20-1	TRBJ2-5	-	CSARVGVGAQYF	TGCAGTGCTAGAGTGGGGGTAGGGGCCCAGTACTTC
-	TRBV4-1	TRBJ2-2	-	CASTTTGELFF	TGCGCCAGCACCACGACCGGGGAGCTGTTTTTT
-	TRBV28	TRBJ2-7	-	CASSFIAPYEQYF	TGTGCCAGCAGTTTCATAGCGCCCTACGAGCAGTACTTC
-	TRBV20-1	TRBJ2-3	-	CSPGGGRLSDTQYF	TGCAGTCCAGGTGGAGGGCGTCTTTCAGATACGCAGTATTTT
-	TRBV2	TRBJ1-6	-	CASSAEEGSPLHF	TGTGCCAGCAGTGCGGAAGAAGGCTCACCCCTCCACTTT
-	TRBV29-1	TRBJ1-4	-	CSVVRQANEKLFF	TGCAGCGTTGTACGACAGGCTAATGAAAAACTGTTTTTT
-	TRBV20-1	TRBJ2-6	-	CSARAPRGSGANVLTF	TGCAGTGCTAGAGCTCCCCGGGGCTCTGGGGCCAACGTCCTGACTTTC
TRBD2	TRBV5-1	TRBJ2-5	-	CASSWTSVRGEETQYF	TGCGCCAGCAGCTGGACCTCGGTGCGGGGGGAAGAGACCCAGTACTTC
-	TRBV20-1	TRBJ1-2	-	CSAVPVKTGGYTF	TGCAGTGCTGTACCGGTTAAAACGGGCGGCTACACCTTC
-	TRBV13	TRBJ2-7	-	CASSLRREQYF	TGTGCCAGCAGCTTGAGGAGGGAGCAGTACTTC
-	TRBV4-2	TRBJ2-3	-	CASSQGLFGPDTQYF	TGTGCCAGCAGCCAAGGTCTGTTTGGCCCAGATACGCAGTATTTT